This T cell receptor (beta chain) was profiled in a study of blood T cell repertoires in COVID-19. Study overall: The United States, Italy and Spain provided the acute and convalescent COVID-19 samples. The analysed material was cDNA or gDNA that came from T cells, B-cell-depleted T cells, or PBMCs.

V shed 7 bases and J shed 4 bases, with 13 bases lying between them. The CDR3 has 14 residues. Germline V CDR1 and CDR2: SNHLY, FYNNEI. Under the authors' procedure: Reference gene primer amplification in the assay estimated nucleated cell counts. Profiled with immunoSEQ multiplex PCR; TCRdb holds only in-frame clones, not every one. V and J calls and clone size are given by that table; D and trimming were obtained from the DNA. The sample yields 130,000 to 150,000 clones, approximately 84% seen once. The sequenced sample consisted of peripheral blood. The receptor was isolated from a human donor in a cohort sampled during active COVID-19. The V call is TRBV2, the J call TRBJ2-2, with D tentatively TRBD2 (6 bases). The CDR3 sequence: CASTGSIGTGELFF. CDR3 DNA: TGTGCCAGCACCGGGAGCATCGGCACCGGGGAGCTGTTTTTT.